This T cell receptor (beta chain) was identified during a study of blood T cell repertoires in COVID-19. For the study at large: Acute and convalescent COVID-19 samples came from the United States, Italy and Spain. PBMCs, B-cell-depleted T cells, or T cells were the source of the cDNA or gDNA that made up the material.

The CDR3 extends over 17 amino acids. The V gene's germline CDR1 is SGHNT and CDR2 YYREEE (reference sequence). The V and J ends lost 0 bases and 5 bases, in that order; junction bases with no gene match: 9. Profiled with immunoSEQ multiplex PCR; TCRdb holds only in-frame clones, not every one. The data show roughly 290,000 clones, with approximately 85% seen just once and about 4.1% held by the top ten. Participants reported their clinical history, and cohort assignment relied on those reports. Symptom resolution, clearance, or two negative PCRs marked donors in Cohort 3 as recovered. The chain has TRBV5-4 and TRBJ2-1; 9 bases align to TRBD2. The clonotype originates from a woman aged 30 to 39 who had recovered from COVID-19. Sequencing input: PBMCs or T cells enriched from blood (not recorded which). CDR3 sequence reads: CASSLVQGLATHNEQFF. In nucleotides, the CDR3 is TGTGCCAGCAGCTTGGTGCAGGGACTAGCTACACACAATGAGCAGTTCTTC.